In its sample, the clone carrying this T cell receptor beta chain was seen once. This entry is derived from a study of blood T cell repertoires in COVID-19. On the study more broadly: Acute and convalescent COVID-19 specimens originated in the United States, Italy and Spain. T cells, B-cell-depleted T cells, or PBMCs provided the cDNA or gDNA that served as material.

Seattle researchers signed up patients amid active infection and tracked them longitudinally. Method: immunoSEQ multiplex PCR; TCRdb's copy keeps in-frame clones and lacks some. The data contain about 270,000 clones, about 86% of them singletons. The clonotype originates from a woman in her seventies with COVID-19, enrolled during active disease. Sequenced material: peripheral blood.

The DNA for the CDR3 is TGTGCCAGCAGGCCACAGGGGTACACTGAAGCTTTCTTT. As protein: CASRPQGYTEAFF. The chain has TRBV12-3 or TRBV12-4 and TRBJ1-1, with 7 bases identical to TRBD1. J gave up 3 bases and V 6 bases, and 4 bases lay outside the gene matches. The CDR3 is 13 amino acids.